These 15 T cell receptor beta chains came from one sample sequenced in a study of blood T cell repertoires in COVID-19. Sequenced by immunoSEQ multiplex PCR; TCRdb stores in-frame clones only, minus some. The table includes about 70,000 clones, 80% to 90% detected once. The specimen was peripheral blood. These TCRs come from a woman aged 18-29 years with acute or convalescent COVID-19.

The table lists this clone with a count of one. The chain is built from TRBV18 and TRBJ2-7; TRBD1 matches 9 bases. This CDR3 has 15 residues. Per the germline V gene, CDR1 is KGHSH and CDR2 is LQKENI. Germline trimming cut 2 bases from V and 5 bases from J; bases unmatched to any gene: 7. CDR3 DNA sequence: TGTGCCAGCTCACCAGGGACAGGGAATCCCCACGAGCAGTACTTC. Translated, it gives CASSPGTGNPHEQYF.

The chain recombines TRBV30 with TRBJ2-1; 12 positions match TRBD2. V shed 3 bases and J 7 bases; nucleotides not matched to a gene: 4. The CDR3 consists of 14 residues. Germline V gene lookup returns CDR1 GTSNPN and CDR2 SVGIG (reference sequence). The CDR3 bases are TGTGCCTGGAGGGCTAGCGGGAGGGGTAATGAGCAGTTCTTC. This translates into CAWRASGRGNEQFF.

This chain uses TRBV6-4 with TRBJ2-7; a weak D match, TRBD2 (6 bases). This CDR3 is 12 amino acids long. Germline V gives CDR1 MRHNA, CDR2 SNTAGT. The CDR3 sequence is CPSDAGSYEQYF. DNA of the CDR3: TGTCCCTCGGACGCCGGGAGCTACGAGCAGTACTTC.

In DNA form, the CDR3 reads TGTGCCAGCAGTTACGGCTTCCAGGGGGCGAGCACTGAAGCTTTCTTT. It specifies CASSYGFQGASTEAFF. The rearrangement joins TRBV6-5 to TRBJ1-1; the match to TRBD1 covers 8 bases. The ends lost 2 bases at V and 4 bases at J; junction bases unmatched: 9. Germline-derived CDR1 and CDR2 are MNHEY and SVGAGI. This CDR3 has 16 amino acids.

This chain's CDR3 is CASRQQWGDGTEAFF. In nucleotides, the CDR3 is TGCGCCAGCAGGCAACAATGGGGGGACGGCACTGAAGCTTTCTTT. J is TRBJ1-1 and V is TRBV5-1, with D possibly being TRBD1 (5 bases). The CDR3 length is 15 residues. Germline-derived CDR1 and CDR2 are SGHRS and YFSETQ. Trimming removed 5 bases from V and 4 bases from J, with 18 bases in between.

The chain employs TRBV2 and TRBJ2-7, with no clear D. CDR1 is SNHLY and CDR2 is FYNNEI in the germline V gene. CDR3 length equals 14 residues. V gave up 4 bases and J gave up 4 bases, with 14 bases separating them. The CDR3 nucleotides read TGTGCCAGCAGTGCTCAGGCGCCCCTTTACGAGCAGTACTTC. Translating gives CASSAQAPLYEQYF.

The chain employs TRBV4-3 and TRBJ2-1, with TRBD1 identical over 7 bases. Germline-derived CDR1 and CDR2 are LGHNA and YSLEER. This CDR3 region has 16 residues. V was pared by 0 bases and J by 4 bases, with 6 bases of the junction left unmatched. The CDR3 DNA reads as TGCGCCAGCAGCCAAGATAAGGGGACAGTATACAATGAGCAGTTCTTC. It yields the protein CASSQDKGTVYNEQFF.

This clone is a singleton in its sample. The chain carries TRBV11-1 and TRBJ2-7; unclear D gene. Trimming removed 2 bases from V and 3 bases from J, with 8 bases in between. CDR1 and CDR2 from the germline V gene are SGHAT and FQDESV (reference sequence). The CDR3 spans 13 residues. The CDR3 sequence: CASSLSRSYEQYF. CDR3 DNA: TGTGCCAGCAGCTTAAGTCGGAGCTACGAGCAGTACTTC.

The chain links TRBV6-2 or TRBV6-3 to TRBJ1-5; 8 nucleotides agree with TRBD1. CDR1 and CDR2 from the germline V gene are MNHEY and SVGEGT. The CDR3 is made up of 14 amino acids. Trimming at V came to 2 bases and at J to 6 bases, leaving 3 bases not matched to a gene. This chain's CDR3 is CASSYAGGSQPQHF. The DNA of the CDR3 is TGTGCCAGCAGTTACGCAGGGGGCAGTCAGCCCCAGCATTTT.

V is TRBV30 and J is TRBJ2-7; 9 bases match TRBD2. CDR1 is GTSNPN and CDR2 is SVGIG in the germline V gene (reference sequence). The CDR3 has 13 amino acids. With 4 bases clipped from V and 4 bases from J, the junction kept 5 bases outside the gene matches. Here the CDR3 reads CAWTPSGEYEQYF. The CDR3 nucleotides read TGTGCCTGGACTCCTAGCGGGGAATACGAGCAGTACTTC.

V gene TRBV6-5 combines with J gene TRBJ1-6, with TRBD1 matching over 7 bases. Germline-derived CDR1 and CDR2 are MNHEY and SVGAGI. The CDR3 sequence is 15 residues long. The ends lost 7 bases at V and 5 bases at J; junction bases unmatched: 8. The DNA of the CDR3 is TGTGCCAGCACCGGGACAGATATTGATAATTCACCCCTCCACTTT. It is translated as CASTGTDIDNSPLHF.

This chain joins TRBV27 and TRBJ2-3, with 7 bases matching TRBD1. The CDR3 loop spans 13 amino acids. Germline CDR1 MNHEY, CDR2 SMNVEV (reference sequence). J was trimmed by 9 bases and V by 5 bases; bases with no gene match: 8. The CDR3 nucleotides are TGTGCCAGCAGTCCCGACAGGGATGAGACGCAGTATTTT. Its translation is CASSPDRDETQYF.

The chain recombines TRBV28 with TRBJ2-7; TRBD1 aligns across 8 bases. CDR3 length equals 14 residues. V was clipped by 6 bases and J by 7 bases; unmatched bases: 11. Germline V gene data show CDR1 as MDHEN and CDR2 as SYDVKM. CDR3 loop: CASRPDRVSGEQYF. The DNA of the CDR3 is TGTGCCAGCAGACCGGACAGGGTATCGGGGGAGCAGTACTTC.

The chain is built from TRBV5-6 and TRBJ2-1; 11 bases are a match to TRBD2. The CDR3 covers 16 residues. Germline V gene data show CDR1 as SGHDT and CDR2 as YYEEEE. J gave up 2 bases and V 4 bases, and 5 bases lay outside the gene matches. CDR3 sequence reads: CASSLLAGDTYNEQFF. In nucleotides, the CDR3 is TGTGCCAGCAGCCTACTAGCGGGAGACACCTACAATGAGCAGTTCTTC.

The V call is TRBV15, the J call TRBJ1-2; D remains unclear. Germline V gene lookup returns CDR1 LNHNV and CDR2 YYDKDF (reference sequence). CDR3 length: 14 residues. V lost 8 bases and J lost 8, with 21 bases in between. CDR3 residues: CATLPERASSGYTF. CDR3 bases: TGTGCCACCCTTCCCGAGAGGGCCAGTTCGGGCTACACCTTC.